This T cell receptor beta chain is drawn from a study of T cell repertoires and HLA-DP antigens. Overall study context: Alloantigens: one with one groove difference and one with around 9 differences versus self. Donors were two male and one female, aged 18-to-29 to 60-to-69. Average DNA input: around 220 ng for CD137+CD4+ sorts, approximately 1,300 ng pre-culture. Study-wide findings and caveats: Average cumulative frequency of previously undetected clones was approximately 34% against one allele and 45% to 65% against the other.

Germline V gene sequence: CDR1 SEHNR, CDR2 FQNEAQ (reference sequence). This CDR3 is built from 13 residues. V lost 5 bases and J lost 9; bases outside the gene matches: 6. This clone is labeled as medium-sized. Its specificity is unknown. The protocol was immunoSEQ multiplex PCR, while the TCRdb copy is restricted to in-frame clones and leaves out a portion. This table holds 65,000 to 95,000 clones, about four fifths found once. Sequences were obtained from CD4+ T cells from PBMCs. The TCR comes from a man aged 55 to 69 in good health and CMV-seronegative. The rearrangement uses TRBV7-9 and TRBJ2-7, with TRBD2 identical over 11 bases. CDR3 region: CASSDSGRAAQYV. The CDR3 DNA is TGTGCCAGCAGCGATAGCGGGAGGGCCGCGCAGTACGTC.